The following is a TCR beta chain sequence with its context. The data are from a study of CD8 T cells in ankylosing spondylitis. As the method for making TCR beta libraries, quantitative 5'-RACE with molecular barcodes was used. MiXCR, run by TCRdb on the 5' RACE reads, gives a single entry per CDR3 protein. The sample has approximately 60,000 distinct CDR3 sequences; 6.2% are singletons. With 2 bases removed from V and 2 bases from J, the gap between germline ends came to 11 bases. Germline assignment: CDR1 SGDLS and CDR2 YYNGEE. This CDR3 has 14 amino acids. Sample: synovial fluid, either unsorted or a sorted T cell fraction (not recorded which). The chain joins TRBV9 to TRBJ2-7, with D perhaps TRBD1 (5 bases). This TCR derives from a male donor with ankylosing spondylitis. The CDR3 sequence is CASSVDIFPYEQYF. The CDR3 nucleotides read TGTGCCAGCAGCGTGGACATATTCCCCTACGAGCAGTACTTC.